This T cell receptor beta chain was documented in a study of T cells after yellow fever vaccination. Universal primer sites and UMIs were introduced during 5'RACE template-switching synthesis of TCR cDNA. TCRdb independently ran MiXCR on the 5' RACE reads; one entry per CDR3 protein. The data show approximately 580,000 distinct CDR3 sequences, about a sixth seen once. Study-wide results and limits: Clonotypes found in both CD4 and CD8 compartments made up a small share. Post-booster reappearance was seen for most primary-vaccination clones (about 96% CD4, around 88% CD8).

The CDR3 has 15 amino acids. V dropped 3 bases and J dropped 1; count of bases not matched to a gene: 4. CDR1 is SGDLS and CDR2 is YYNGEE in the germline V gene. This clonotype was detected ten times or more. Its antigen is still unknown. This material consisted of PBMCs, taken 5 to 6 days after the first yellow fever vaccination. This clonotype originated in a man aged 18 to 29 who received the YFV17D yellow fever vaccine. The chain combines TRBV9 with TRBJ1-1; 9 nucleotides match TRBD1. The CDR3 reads CASSAGTGSNTEAFF. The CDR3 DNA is TGTGCCAGCAGCGCCGGGACAGGGTCGAACACTGAAGCTTTCTTT.